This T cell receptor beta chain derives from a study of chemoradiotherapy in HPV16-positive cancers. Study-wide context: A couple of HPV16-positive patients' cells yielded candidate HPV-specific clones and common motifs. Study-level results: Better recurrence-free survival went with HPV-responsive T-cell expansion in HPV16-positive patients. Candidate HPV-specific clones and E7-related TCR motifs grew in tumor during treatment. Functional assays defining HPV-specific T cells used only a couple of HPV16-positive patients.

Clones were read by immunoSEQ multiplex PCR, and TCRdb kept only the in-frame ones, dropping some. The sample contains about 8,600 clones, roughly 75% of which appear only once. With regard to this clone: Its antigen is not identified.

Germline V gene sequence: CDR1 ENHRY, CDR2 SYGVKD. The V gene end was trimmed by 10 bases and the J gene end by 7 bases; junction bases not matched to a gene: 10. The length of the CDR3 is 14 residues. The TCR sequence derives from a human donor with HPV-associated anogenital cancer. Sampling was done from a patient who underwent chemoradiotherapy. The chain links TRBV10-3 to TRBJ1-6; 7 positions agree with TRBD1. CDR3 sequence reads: CATAGGSSNSPLHF. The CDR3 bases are TGTGCCACCGCAGGGGGAAGTTCCAATTCACCCCTCCACTTT.